One and the same sample provided the 6 T cell receptor beta chains below, sequenced in a study of shared clonotypes between healthy human individuals. Clones were sequenced by immunoSEQ multiplex PCR, and TCRdb holds only the in-frame ones, with some missing. The repertoire consists of 550,000 to 700,000 clones, with around three quarters occurring once and the leading ten covering 1.5% to 2%. The sequencing sample was made of memory CD4+ T cells sorted from blood. Subset meaning: CD45RA-negative fraction. The origin of the receptors is a woman aged 30 to 39 in good health.

This chain connects TRBV5-8 to TRBJ1-4, with D perhaps TRBD1 (5 bases). The ends were cut back, 4 bases at V and 7 bases at J, with 14 bases in the middle. Germline CDR1 SGHTS, CDR2 YDEGEE. The CDR3 is 14 residues long. CDR3 sequence: CASSHGRDAEKLFF. CDR3 nucleotides: TGTGCCAGCAGCCACGGACGGGACGCTGAAAAACTGTTTTTT.

This clone was seen a handful of times. The chain has TRBV28 and TRBJ1-4; D call uncertain. The V gene's germline CDR1 is MDHEN and CDR2 SYDVKM. CDR3 size: 12 residues. CDR3 DNA sequence: TGTGCTACAGAGAAGATTAATGAAAAACTGTTTTTT. Its translation: CATEKINEKLFF.

The chain employs TRBV9 and TRBJ1-1; D call uncertain. Trimming cost V 2 bases and J 1 base, with 9 bases left between them. The germline gives CDR1 SGDLS, CDR2 YYNGEE. The CDR3 is made up of 14 amino acids. The CDR3 here is CASSVGFRNTEAFF. The DNA of the CDR3 is TGTGCCAGCAGCGTGGGCTTTCGGAACACTGAAGCTTTCTTT.

This chain connects TRBV14 to TRBJ2-4; D unclear. Germline V gene sequence: CDR1 SGHDN, CDR2 FVKESK. The CDR3 runs to 15 residues. The V gene lost 0 bases and the J gene lost 9 bases, with 15 bases spanning the gap. The CDR3: CASSQDKGPGGIQYF. CDR3 coding DNA: TGTGCCAGCAGCCAAGATAAGGGCCCCGGCGGCATTCAGTACTTC.

The CDR3 nucleotides read TGCGCCAGCAGTCCTGTGGGACAGGGCCGCGGGGCTTTCTTT. Translating it yields CASSPVGQGRGAFF. This chain links TRBV10-2 with TRBJ1-1; 9 bases match TRBD1. CDR3 length: 14 amino acids. Looked up from germline, CDR1 is WSHSY and CDR2 is SAAADI. V was pared by 5 bases and J by 11 bases, with 12 bases of the junction left unmatched.

The J gene is TRBJ2-5, the V gene TRBV7-2; 13 nucleotides align to TRBD2. The DNA end is more similar to TRBJ2-7, so the J call may be wrong. Looked up from germline, CDR1 is SGHTA and CDR2 is FQGNSA. The CDR3 loop spans 15 amino acids. The CDR3, as DNA: TGTGCCAGCAGCTTCGGGACTAGCGGGACCTACGAGCAGTACTTC. This encodes CASSFGTSGTYEQYF.